These 23 T cell receptor beta chains came from one sample sequenced in a study of blood T cell repertoires in COVID-19. Data came from immunoSEQ multiplex PCR; TCRdb stores just in-frame clones and leaves some out. The top ten hold around 5.8% of the sample, which has approximately 300,000 clones, 80% to 90% seen once. Input material: peripheral blood. The receptor set was obtained from a woman between 45 and 60 years old with COVID-19, enrolled during active disease.

The chain recombines TRBV27 with TRBJ2-2; 8 bases agree with TRBD2. The CDR3 covers 15 residues. Trimming removed 3 bases from V and 6 bases from J; junction bases left unmatched: 6. Per germline, CDR1 MNHEY and CDR2 SMNVEV (reference sequence). CDR3 residues: CASSFGSGGAGELFF. The CDR3 DNA is TGTGCCAGCAGTTTCGGGTCGGGAGGGGCCGGGGAGCTGTTTTTT.

This chain joins TRBV5-1 and TRBJ2-7; perhaps TRBD1 as D (5 bases). V shed 1 base and J shed 0 bases, with 14 bases lying between them. Germline CDR1 and CDR2: SGHRS and YFSETQ. CDR3 length: 16 residues. CDR3 sequence (DNA): TGCGCCAGCAGCTTGTTGACACAGGATAGCTCCTACGAGCAGTACTTC. Translating it yields CASSLLTQDSSYEQYF.

The chain joins TRBV30 to TRBJ2-7; D might be TRBD1 (6 bases). Trimming removed 5 bases from V and 0 bases from J, with 14 bases in between. The germline gives CDR1 GTSNPN, CDR2 SVGIG (reference sequence). CDR3 size: 14 residues. CDR3 amino acids: CAWLPQGSSYEQYF. The CDR3 DNA reads TGTGCCTGGTTACCACAGGGAAGCTCCTACGAGCAGTACTTC.

This chain uses TRBV30 with TRBJ1-5; 7 bases are a match to TRBD1. J lost 7 bases, V lost 1 base, and 4 bases had no gene match. The CDR3 covers 13 residues. In germline, CDR1 is GTSNPN, CDR2 SVGIG (reference sequence). CDR3 coding DNA: TGTGCCTGGAGTGGACAGGGATACCAGCCCCAGCATTTT. Translation: CAWSGQGYQPQHF. Full variable domain (rest looked up from reference TRBV30 and TRBJ1-5): SQTIHQWPATLVQPVGSPLSLECTVEGTSNPNLYWYRQAAGRGLQLLFYSVGIGQISSEVPQNLSASRPQDRQFILSSKKLLLSDSGFYLCAWSGQGYQPQHFGDGTRLSIL.

This clone appeared a few times. The rearrangement joins TRBV6-6 to TRBJ1-1, with a weak D call TRBD1 (5 bases). CDR3 length equals 14 residues. V was cut by 1 base and J by 5 bases, with 11 bases left in between. The germline gives CDR1 MNHNY, CDR2 SVGAGI (reference sequence). The CDR3 nucleotides read TGTGCCAGCAGTTACTTGGCGGGGCGGACTGAAGCTTTCTTT. Translation: CASSYLAGRTEAFF.

In this sample, this clone turned up once. This chain uses TRBV2 with TRBJ2-5; 7 bases are shared with TRBD1. There are 15 residues in the CDR3. From germline, CDR1 is SNHLY and CDR2 FYNNEI. With 5 bases clipped from V and 0 bases from J, the junction kept 6 bases outside the gene matches. The CDR3 DNA reads as TGTGCCAGCAGTCCGGACAGGACTTACCAAGAGACCCAGTACTTC. Its translation is CASSPDRTYQETQYF.

The J gene is TRBJ2-7, the V gene TRBV24-1, with a tentative D call TRBD1 (5 bases). With 5 bases removed from V and 1 base from J, the gap between germline ends came to 5 bases. Per germline, CDR1 KGHDR and CDR2 SFDVKD. The CDR3 has 12 residues. CDR3 protein: CATSAGSYEQYF. CDR3 nucleotides: TGTGCCACCAGTGCAGGGTCCTACGAGCAGTACTTC.

The J gene is TRBJ1-4, the V gene TRBV5-6; TRBD1 agrees at 8 bases. CDR1 is SGHDT and CDR2 is YYEEEE in the germline V gene. The length of the CDR3 is 15 residues. The ends lost 3 bases at V and 2 bases at J; junction bases unmatched: 3. CDR3 region: CASSWDRTTNEKLFF. CDR3 DNA sequence: TGTGCCAGCAGCTGGGACAGGACTACTAATGAAAAACTGTTTTTT.

This chain uses TRBV5-4 with TRBJ2-1, with D possibly TRBD2 on 6 matching bases. The CDR3 contains 15 residues. Trimming pared 4 bases from V and 0 bases from J, leaving 11 bases between. CDR1 and CDR2 from the germline V gene are SGHNT and YYREEE (reference sequence). The CDR3 reads CASSASASSYNEQFF. CDR3 nucleotide sequence: TGTGCCAGCAGCGCTAGCGCGAGCTCCTACAATGAGCAGTTCTTC.

The chain carries TRBV20-1 and TRBJ2-3; 11 bases are shared with TRBD2. V shed 3 bases and J 2 bases; nucleotides not matched to a gene: 4. There are 15 residues in the CDR3. Germline-derived CDR1 and CDR2 are DFQATT and SNEGSKA (reference sequence). CDR3 DNA: TGCAGTGCTAGTAAGACTAGCGGGACCACAGATACGCAGTATTTT. Its translation: CSASKTSGTTDTQYF.

The chain combines TRBV5-1 with TRBJ2-3; 7 positions agree with TRBD1. Looked up from germline, CDR1 is SGHRS and CDR2 is YFSETQ. V gave up 3 bases and J gave up 4 bases; unmatched junction bases: 11. The length of the CDR3 is 16 residues. CDR3 nucleotides: TGCGCCAGCAGCTCGACCGGGACAGAGGGCGCAGATACGCAGTATTTT. Its translation is CASSSTGTEGADTQYF.

V is TRBV19 and J is TRBJ2-7; D is possibly TRBD2 (5 bases). The CDR3 covers 15 residues. With 2 bases removed from V and 1 base from J, the gap between germline ends came to 12 bases. Per germline, CDR1 LNHDA and CDR2 SQIVND (reference sequence). For the CDR3, the DNA is TGTGCCAGTAGTATAATATCGGGCGGGTCCTACGAGCAGTACTTC. The encoded protein is CASSIISGGSYEQYF.

The chain couples TRBV25-1 to TRBJ2-1, with 8 positions matching TRBD1. CDR3 length: 18 amino acids. V dropped 3 bases and J dropped 4; count of bases not matched to a gene: 14. Looked up from germline, CDR1 is MGHDK and CDR2 is SYGVNS. DNA of the CDR3: TGTGCCAGCAGTGAGGTTGGAACAGGGGGTCGAAAATACAATGAGCAGTTCTTC. Encoded protein: CASSEVGTGGRKYNEQFF.

This clone was seen a handful of times. The V call is TRBV12-3 or TRBV12-4, the J call TRBJ1-2, with a possible D match to TRBD1 (6 bases). Trimming stripped 5 bases from V and 4 bases from J, with 11 bases between. The CDR3 is 13 amino acids. CDR3 in DNA: TGTGCCAGCAGTCGGACAGCCCTCTATGGCTACACCTTC. Translation gives CASSRTALYGYTF.

The J gene is TRBJ1-2, the V gene TRBV18; maybe TRBD1 (6 bases). This CDR3 region has 16 residues. V was cut by 2 bases and J by 0 bases, with 13 bases left in between. Germline V gene sequence: CDR1 KGHSH, CDR2 LQKENI. This chain's CDR3 is CASSPTGDRTNYGYTF. The DNA of the CDR3 is TGTGCCAGCTCACCAACGGGCGACAGGACTAACTATGGCTACACCTTC.

The rearrangement uses TRBV19 and TRBJ1-2; D is undetermined. The CDR3 is 14 residues long. The V gene lost 3 bases and the J gene lost 4 bases, with 12 bases spanning the gap. Per germline, CDR1 LNHDA and CDR2 SQIVND (reference sequence). For the CDR3, the DNA is TGTGCCAGTAGTATCGCCGACAACACCTATGGCTACACCTTC. Its protein product is CASSIADNTYGYTF.

The genes are TRBV6-6 and TRBJ1-1; perhaps TRBD1 as D (6 bases). This CDR3 contains 13 residues. Germline CDR1 MNHNY, CDR2 SVGAGI (reference sequence). V gave up 6 bases and J gave up 5 bases, with 13 bases separating them. CDR3 sequence reads: CASRHQGNTEAFF. The DNA for the CDR3 is TGTGCCAGCAGACATCAGGGGAATACTGAAGCTTTCTTT.

V gene TRBV27 combines with J gene TRBJ2-6, with 8 bases lining up with TRBD2. Germline V gene data show CDR1 as MNHEY and CDR2 as SMNVEV (reference sequence). Losses at the gene ends were 5 bases for V and 0 bases for J; bases not matched to a gene: 9. CDR3 length: 18 residues. CDR3 in DNA: TGTGCCAGCAGTCTTTCGGGGGGGCCCTTCTCTGGGGCCAACGTCCTGACTTTC. Its translation: CASSLSGGPFSGANVLTF.

V and J are TRBV18 and TRBJ2-7; 9 bases fit TRBD1. V shed 1 base and J 6 bases; nucleotides not matched to a gene: 4. The CDR3 consists of 14 residues. Germline V gives CDR1 KGHSH, CDR2 LQKENI. Here the CDR3 DNA reads TGTGCCAGCTCACCACAGGACAGGGGAGGCGAGCAGTACTTC. This translates into CASSPQDRGGEQYF.

The rearrangement joins TRBV19 to TRBJ1-2, with D possibly TRBD1 on 5 matching bases. Germline V gives CDR1 LNHDA, CDR2 SQIVND (reference sequence). The CDR3 is 13 residues long. V was pared by 6 bases and J by 4 bases, with 12 bases between. CDR3 sequence (DNA): TGTGCCAGTAGGGATGGGGGGATCTATGGCTACACCTTC. Encoded protein: CASRDGGIYGYTF.

There are a few counts of this clone. J is TRBJ1-5 and V is TRBV19; 7 bases are a match to TRBD1. CDR3 length: 13 amino acids. V lost 9 bases, J lost 3 bases, and 5 bases stayed unmatched. Germline V lookup: CDR1 LNHDA, CDR2 SQIVND (reference sequence). The CDR3 sequence is CASSGTVNQPQHF. For the CDR3, the DNA is TGTGCCAGCAGTGGGACAGTCAATCAGCCCCAGCATTTT.

The rearrangement joins TRBV27 to TRBJ1-3, with 7 bases identical to TRBD1. This CDR3 contains 16 residues. Germline-derived CDR1 and CDR2 are MNHEY and SMNVEV (reference sequence). V shed 5 bases and J 4 bases; nucleotides not matched to a gene: 11. The CDR3 spells CASSPSRQGSGNTIYF. CDR3 bases: TGTGCCAGCAGTCCGTCCCGACAGGGTTCCGGAAACACCATATATTTT.

A few counts support this clone. In nucleotides, the CDR3 is TGTGCCAGTAGTCTGGGACAGGGGGATCATGGCTACACCTTC. Translated, it gives CASSLGQGDHGYTF. This chain uses TRBV19 with TRBJ1-2; TRBD1 matches at 11 bases. The CDR3 extends over 14 amino acids. The trim removed 5 bases at V and 6 bases at J, leaving 5 bases unmatched. Germline lookup yields CDR1 LNHDA and CDR2 SQIVND (reference sequence).